One sample yielded the 7 T cell receptor beta chains listed below, sequenced in a study of blood T cell repertoires in COVID-19 (dated by TCRdb to 2019 to 2021). The library was generated by the immunoSEQ multiplex PCR assay. Imported from immuneACCESS, the table was reduced by TCRdb to in-frame sequences with V and J called. These copies leave out some clones; in studies compared against another copy, an unresolved V gene accounts for under half, and the cause of the remainder is not known. For this sample the table gives some 16,000 clones, of which 80% to 90% were detected only once. Over 9% of the sample rests with the top ten. The sample comprised peripheral blood. Every receptor here comes from a man at least 80 years old with acute or convalescent COVID-19.

V and J are TRBV6-5 and TRBJ1-2, with TRBD1 identical over 7 bases. CDR1 MNHEY and CDR2 SVGAGI come from the germline V gene. This CDR3 contains 12 residues. The V segment lost 7 bases and the J segment 5 bases; nucleotides outside the gene matches: 4. The CDR3, as DNA: TGTGCCAGCAAGGGGGCAGCATATGGCTACACCTTC. Protein: CASKGAAYGYTF.

This clone came up once. J is TRBJ2-7 and V is TRBV11-2; TRBD2 aligns across 12 bases. The V and J ends lost 5 bases and 4 bases, in that order; junction bases with no gene match: 3. The germline CDR1 and CDR2 sequences are SGHAT and FQNNGV. The CDR3 extends over 14 amino acids. The CDR3 loop is CASSHGTSGYEQYF. The DNA for the CDR3 is TGTGCCAGCAGCCACGGGACTAGCGGGTACGAGCAGTACTTC.

This chain joins TRBV7-8 and TRBJ2-1, with 10 nucleotides matching TRBD1. This CDR3 region has 15 residues. The germline CDR1 and CDR2 sequences are SGHVS and FQNEAQ. After removal of 5 bases from V and 8 bases from J, the junction contained 9 bases not matched to a gene. The CDR3 sequence: CASSTWTGGEDEQFF. The DNA for the CDR3 is TGTGCCAGCAGCACTTGGACAGGGGGGGAGGATGAGCAGTTCTTC.

This clone was found a few times. V is TRBV15 and J is TRBJ2-3; TRBD2 agrees at 9 bases. V was pared by 6 bases and J by 0 bases, with 7 bases of the junction left unmatched. Germline CDR1 and CDR2: LNHNV and YYDKDF (reference sequence). The CDR3 has 16 amino acids. The CDR3 region has the DNA TGTGCCACCAGACCCGGACTAGCGCCGAGCACAGATACGCAGTATTTT. Its translation is CATRPGLAPSTDTQYF.

To note about this clone: Compared with germline, one end of the junction differs, possibly owing to a read error. This rearrangement joins TRBV3-1 (or the pseudogene TRBV3-2) to TRBJ2-7, with D hard to call. Germline CDR1 is LGHDT and CDR2 is YNNKEL (reference sequence). The CDR3 totals 13 residues. The CDR3 region is CASRQGALYEQYF. CDR3 nucleotides: TGTGCCAGCAGACAAGGCGCTTTATACGAGCAGTACTTC.

The chain has TRBV7-9 and TRBJ1-1; weak D call: TRBD1 (5 bases). CDR1 SEHNR and CDR2 FQNEAQ come from the germline V gene (reference sequence). Trimming stripped 6 bases from V and 5 bases from J, with 13 bases between. The CDR3 runs 13 residues. The DNA of the CDR3 is TGTGCCAGCAGTCTGGGGCCGCAGACTGAAGCTTTCTTT. Protein: CASSLGPQTEAFF.

The genes are TRBV7-9 and TRBJ1-2; D not resolved. Germline CDR1 SEHNR, CDR2 FQNEAQ (reference sequence). CDR3 length equals 15 residues. Between the trimmed V and J ends, which lost 5 bases and 2 bases, there was a span of 15 bases. CDR3: CASSPVGGRNYGYTF. The CDR3 DNA reads TGTGCCAGCAGCCCCGTAGGAGGGCGAAACTATGGCTACACCTTC.